Shown below are 32 T cell receptor beta chains from a single sample sequenced in a study of Tregs in tolerant kidney transplant recipients. Here immunoSEQ multiplex PCR was the method, and the copy in TCRdb shows in-frame clones only, minus some. This repertoire comprises 12,000 to 15,000 clones; its ten largest clones make up approximately 3.4%. Related graft donors supplied nonmyeloablative bone marrow transplants, and mixed chimerism was transient. This specimen consisted of CD4+ T cells from blood (PBMCs), obtained 12 months after the transplant. The receptors shown here come from a human patient who received a combined kidney and bone marrow transplant. Some T cells may be graft donor cells.

As to this clone: The CDR3 goes on 3 residues after the read ends, and that part is filled in from the germline J gene. V is TRBV18 and J is TRBJ1-1, with 10 bases lining up with TRBD1. The CDR3 runs 14 residues. The germline gives CDR1 KGHSH, CDR2 LQKENI. Germline trimming cut 6 bases from V and 5 bases from J; bases unmatched to any gene: 6. The part of the CDR3 DNA that was read is TGTGCCAGCTCGCCGGACAGGGGGTATACTGAA. Translation gives CASSPDRGYTE. The whole CDR3 sequence is CASSPDRGYTEAFF.

Comment on this clone: The observed sequence ends 3 residues before the CDR3 terminus, with the missing tail filled in from the germline J gene. The J gene is TRBJ1-4, the V gene TRBV28; D is uncertain. The V gene's germline CDR1 is MDHEN and CDR2 SYDVKM. V was trimmed by 8 bases and J by 8 bases, leaving 12 bases between them. The CDR3 extends over 12 amino acids. Incomplete CDR3 DNA: TGTGCCAGCCACGATACGAGGGAAAAA. Its protein product is CASHDTREK. The CDR3 in its entirety is CASHDTREKLFF.

A word on this clone: Read sequence stops 3 residues before the CDR3 end, and the germline J gene provides the missing end. The chain carries TRBV19 and TRBJ2-5; D call uncertain. Germline CDR1 is LNHDA and CDR2 is SQIVND (reference sequence). Trimming removed 4 bases at V and 1 base at J, with 13 bases between. The CDR3 is made up of 15 amino acids. CDR3 amino acids: CASSTPLERQETQYF. CDR3 DNA (partial): TGTGCCAGTAGTACCCCCCTCGAGCGCCAAGAGACC.

Notes on this clone: The CDR3 is cut off 3 residues early in the read; its end comes from the germline J gene. The chain couples TRBV2 to TRBJ2-2, with 14 bases lining up with TRBD2. In germline, CDR1 is SNHLY, CDR2 FYNNEI. This CDR3 spans 17 amino acids. The J segment lost 3 bases and the V segment lost 3 bases, leaving 3 bases of the junction unmatched. CDR3 region: CASSEGTSGRDTGELFF. The covered CDR3 bases are TGTGCCAGCAGTGAGGGGACTAGCGGGAGAGACACCGGGGAG. Combining the CDR3 with reference TRBV2 and TRBJ2-2 gives the whole variable domain EPEVTQTPSHQVTQMGQEVILRCVPISNHLYFYWYRQILGQKVEFLVSFYNNEISEKSEIFDDQFSVERPDGSNFTLKIRSTKLEDSAMYFCASSEGTSGRDTGELFFGEGSRLTVL.

About this clone: The missing CDR3 end, 3 residues past where the read stops, is filled in from the germline J gene. V is TRBV12-3 or TRBV12-4 and J is TRBJ2-7, with 7 positions matching TRBD1. This CDR3 has 14 residues. The V gene end was trimmed by 3 bases and the J gene end by 3 bases; junction bases not matched to a gene: 5. The part of the CDR3 DNA that was read is TGTGCCAGCAGTTTTGGGACAGAGCACTACGAG. Residues: CASSFGTEHYE. The CDR3, in full, reads CASSFGTEHYEQYF.

Notes on this clone: Coverage ceases 3 residues before the CDR3 finishes, and the germline J gene fills in the end. The rearrangement links TRBV6-2 or TRBV6-3 to TRBJ2-6; 7 bases are a match to TRBD1. The CDR3 is 16 residues long. Per the germline V gene, CDR1 is MNHEY and CDR2 is SVGEGT. Trimming cost V 5 bases and J 2 bases; bases outside gene matches: 6. CDR3 DNA (partial): TGTGCCAGCAGTCGACAGGGCTTGACTGGGGCCAACGTC. It is translated as CASSRQGLTGANV. The entire CDR3 reads CASSRQGLTGANVLTF.

As concerns this clone: The read comes to an end 3 residues before the CDR3 does, leaving the germline J gene to fill in the end. The genes are TRBV18 and TRBJ2-7, with TRBD1 matching 8 bases. Unmatched junction bases numbered 10, after V lost 3 bases and J lost 6 bases. There are 15 residues in the CDR3. Germline V CDR1 and CDR2: KGHSH, LQKENI. CDR3 bases read: TGTGCCAGCTCACCCATGACAGGGGTACTAGGCGAG. Protein sequence: CASSPMTGVLGE. The full CDR3 is CASSPMTGVLGEQYF.

This clone is deemed medium-sized by its frequency. Coverage ceases 3 residues before the CDR3 finishes, and the germline J gene fills in the end. V gene TRBV5-8 combines with J gene TRBJ1-1, with D perhaps TRBD1 (6 bases). V lost 4 bases to trimming and J lost 1 base, with 11 bases between them. Germline V lookup: CDR1 SGHTS, CDR2 YDEGEE. The CDR3 covers 14 residues. The CDR3 loop reads CASSPTQGNTEAFF. CDR3 DNA, as far as it was read: TGTGCCAGCAGCCCTACACAGGGGAACACTGAA.

As to this clone: The observed sequence ends 3 residues before the CDR3 terminus, with the missing tail filled in from the germline J gene. The rearrangement uses TRBV30 and TRBJ2-2; 12 bases agree with TRBD2. The CDR3 is 14 amino acids. V dropped 5 bases and J dropped 6; count of bases not matched to a gene: 4. Germline V CDR1 and CDR2: GTSNPN, SVGIG (reference sequence). The CDR3 bases that were read are TGTGCCTGGGGTGGACTAGCGGGACCCGGGGAG. This translates into CAWGGLAGPGE. The whole CDR3 sequence reads CAWGGLAGPGELFF.

Details on this clone: The read finishes 3 residues shy of the CDR3 end, and the germline J gene is used to complete it. The rearrangement links TRBV6-2 or TRBV6-3 to TRBJ2-1; TRBD1 is a possible D gene (6 bases). Per the germline V gene, CDR1 is MNHEY and CDR2 is SVGEGT. With 6 bases removed from V and 0 bases from J, the gap between germline ends came to 12 bases. The CDR3 spans 15 residues. The CDR3 sequence is CASSRGGSSYNEQFF. The CDR3 bases that were read are TGTGCCAGCAGCCGAGGGGGAAGCTCCTACAATGAG.

Remarks on this clone: The CDR3 end falls 3 residues outside the read, so it is completed with the germline J gene. The chain couples TRBV12-3 or TRBV12-4 to TRBJ2-5, with D possibly TRBD2 on 7 matching bases. CDR3 length: 15 amino acids. The germline V and J ends were trimmed by 7 bases and 5 bases, with 20 bases remaining between them. Incomplete CDR3 DNA: TGTGCCAGCACCTGGGTGGGGGGGCGGGGGGAGACC. The encoded protein is CASTWVGGRGET. The CDR3 reads in full as CASTWVGGRGETQYF.

Comments on this clone: With the read ending 3 residues before the CDR3 end, the germline J gene is used to fill in that end. This rearrangement joins TRBV5-1 to TRBJ2-3; 10 bases align to TRBD2. V shed 4 bases, J shed 1 base, and the junction held 3 bases outside the gene matches. The CDR3 totals 15 residues. Germline CDR1 and CDR2: SGHRS and YFSETQ. CDR3 in amino acids: CASSRGTSGTDTQYF. The sequenced CDR3 bases are TGCGCCAGCAGCCGAGGGACTAGCGGCACAGATACG.

Concerning this clone itself: Coverage ceases 3 residues before the CDR3 finishes, and the germline J gene fills in the end. V usage is TRBV7-3 and J usage is TRBJ2-1, with a tentative D call TRBD1 (6 bases). The V gene lost 5 bases and the J gene lost 1 base, with 12 bases spanning the gap. Germline V gene lookup returns CDR1 SGHTA and CDR2 FQGTGA. The CDR3 totals 15 residues. CDR3 bases read: TGTGCCAGCAGCCAGGACAGTTATTCCTACAATGAG. Its translation: CASSQDSYSYNE. The full CDR3 protein is CASSQDSYSYNEQFF.

Points on this clone: Read coverage stops 3 residues before the CDR3 terminus; the germline J gene supplies the remainder. The chain combines TRBV20-1 with TRBJ1-4; 9 positions agree with TRBD1. Germline V CDR1 and CDR2: DFQATT, SNEGSKA (reference sequence). V shed 5 bases and J 6 bases; nucleotides not matched to a gene: 7. The CDR3 covers 14 residues. This chain's CDR3 is CSAVPGQGDEKLFF. Partial CDR3 DNA: TGCAGTGCTGTACCGGGACAGGGTGATGAAAAA.

As to this clone: The CDR3 end falls 3 residues outside the read, so it is completed with the germline J gene. The V and J genes are TRBV20-1 and TRBJ2-1, with TRBD2 matching over 7 bases. The ends lost 1 base at V and 5 bases at J; junction bases unmatched: 8. CDR3 length: 15 residues. Germline-derived CDR1 and CDR2 are DFQATT and SNEGSKA (reference sequence). The CDR3 DNA, read in part, is TGCAGTGCTAGAGTGGCGGGGAGGGCCCACAATGAG. Translated, it gives CSARVAGRAHNE. The whole CDR3 protein reads CSARVAGRAHNEQFF.

Concerning this clone: The read gets to within 3 residues of the CDR3 end, and the germline J gene fills in the rest. The chain carries TRBV27 and TRBJ1-2; 9 bases are a match to TRBD1. Germline CDR1 MNHEY, CDR2 SMNVEV (reference sequence). The CDR3 is 14 residues long. V dropped 3 bases and J dropped 7; count of bases not matched to a gene: 6. The CDR3 reads CASSFQGTGSGYTF. The CDR3 bases that were read are TGTGCCAGCAGTTTCCAGGGGACAGGGAGTGGC.

In regard to this clone: The CDR3 end lies 3 residues beyond the end of the read and is filled in from the germline J gene. The rearrangement uses TRBV30 and TRBJ2-3; TRBD1 matches 7 bases. The germline V gene encodes CDR1 GTSNPN and CDR2 SVGIG (reference sequence). This CDR3 has 15 residues. Trimming cost V 2 bases and J 8 bases; bases outside gene matches: 13. The CDR3 bases that were read are TGTGCCTGGAGTCAGAGGGGGCGCGGGTTGGGTACG. Encoded protein: CAWSQRGRGLGT. The full CDR3 is CAWSQRGRGLGTQYF. Based on the CDR3 plus reference TRBV30 and TRBJ2-3, the full variable domain is SQTIHQWPATLVQPVGSPLSLECTVEGTSNPNLYWYRQAAGRGLQLLFYSVGIGQISSEVPQNLSASRPQDRQFILSSKKLLLSDSGFYLCAWSQRGRGLGTQYFGPGTRLTVL.

As for this clone: The read falls 3 residues short of the CDR3 end, and the missing part is taken from the germline J gene. This chain joins TRBV20-1 and TRBJ2-1; the D gene is possibly TRBD1 (5 bases). The V gene lost 3 bases and the J gene lost 0 bases, with 9 bases spanning the gap. The CDR3 is 14 residues long. Germline-derived CDR1 and CDR2 are DFQATT and SNEGSKA (reference sequence). Incomplete CDR3 DNA: TGCAGTGCTAGTAGGGGTAGCTCCTACAATGAG. Translated, it gives CSASRGSSYNE. From start to end, the CDR3 is CSASRGSSYNEQFF.

Concerning this clone: The read terminates 3 residues ahead of where the CDR3 ends, so the germline J gene completes it. The chain links TRBV14 to TRBJ2-7; D might be TRBD1 (6 bases). This CDR3 has 12 residues. CDR1 and CDR2 (germline): SGHDN, FVKESK. V lost 4 bases and J 3 bases, leaving 7 bases between the germline ends. CDR3 in amino acids: CASSRDIYEQYF. The part of the CDR3 DNA that was read is TGTGCCAGCAGCCGGGACATCTACGAG.

By frequency, this clone is medium-sized. Coverage ceases 3 residues before the CDR3 finishes, and the germline J gene fills in the end. The chain joins TRBV7-2 to TRBJ1-6; the match to TRBD1 covers 10 bases. Germline CDR1 is SGHTA and CDR2 is FQGNSA. The CDR3 consists of 16 residues. The V segment lost 0 bases and the J segment 8 bases; nucleotides outside the gene matches: 4. CDR3 DNA, as far as it was read: TGTGCCAGCAGCTTAGCGCTTGGGACAGGGGATTCACCC. Protein: CASSLALGTGDSP. The whole CDR3 is CASSLALGTGDSPLHF.

As for this clone: The CDR3 goes on 3 residues after the read ends, and that part is filled in from the germline J gene. The chain recombines TRBV11-2 with TRBJ2-3, with TRBD2 identical over 9 bases. Germline CDR1 SGHAT, CDR2 FQNNGV. The CDR3 is 15 amino acids. Unmatched junction bases numbered 10, after V lost 5 bases and J lost 7 bases. The CDR3 sequence: CASSQLAGRINTQYF. CDR3 bases read: TGTGCCAGCAGCCAGCTAGCGGGAAGGATAAATACG.

Of note for this clone: The CDR3 end lies 3 residues beyond the end of the read and is filled in from the germline J gene. V usage is TRBV5-4 and J usage is TRBJ1-1; possible D gene TRBD1, 6 bases. Germline V gene sequence: CDR1 SGHNT, CDR2 YYREEE (reference sequence). The V gene lost 4 bases and the J gene lost 6 bases, with 13 bases spanning the gap. This CDR3 is 13 amino acids long. CDR3: CASSTYRAPEAFF. CDR3 bases read: TGTGCCAGCAGCACCTACAGGGCCCCTGAA.

This clone is classed as medium-sized (0.01 to 0.1%) by frequency. The read stops 3 residues short of the end of the CDR3; the missing end is completed from the germline J gene. The chain carries TRBV9 and TRBJ1-4; a possible D gene is TRBD1 (5 bases). CDR3 length: 15 residues. Trimming cost V 3 bases and J 7 bases, with 16 bases left between them. The germline V gene has CDR1 SGDLS and CDR2 YYNGEE. CDR3 protein: CASSARPTGGEKLFF. Partial CDR3 DNA: TGTGCCAGCAGCGCTCGGCCCACCGGGGGTGAAAAA.

As to this clone: Sequencing ends 3 residues short of the CDR3 end; the germline J gene provides the rest. The chain uses TRBV23-1 and TRBJ2-5; 7 bases fit TRBD2. TRBV23-1 is sorted into the ORF group, with uncertain function. The CDR3 has 15 residues. Trimming removed 2 bases from V and 5 bases from J; junction bases left unmatched: 8. CDR3 amino acids: CASSQGLADSETQYF. Incomplete CDR3 DNA: TGCGCCAGCAGTCAAGGGCTAGCGGATTCTGAGACC.

To note about this clone: The read is 3 residues too short to cover the CDR3 end, so that end is filled in from the germline J gene. The chain has TRBV5-8 and TRBJ2-5; D is perhaps TRBD2 (6 bases). The CDR3 has 15 residues. CDR1 is SGHTS, CDR2 YDEGEE, per germline. V was pared by 2 bases and J by 4 bases, with 15 bases between. The chain's CDR3 is CASSFSGRDTETQYF. The CDR3 DNA, read in part, is TGTGCCAGCAGCTTCTCTGGGCGGGATACAGAGACC.

As for this clone: Read sequence stops 3 residues before the CDR3 end, and the germline J gene provides the missing end. The chain employs TRBV5-1 and TRBJ2-3, with D unclear. V gave up 0 bases and J gave up 4 bases, with 3 bases separating them. Germline CDR1 SGHRS, CDR2 YFSETQ. The CDR3 has 12 amino acids. Partial CDR3 DNA: TGCGCCAGCAGCTTGGTAGCAGATACG. Protein product: CASSLVADT. In full, the CDR3 reads CASSLVADTQYF.

Measured by frequency, this clone is medium-sized (0.01 to 0.1%). The CDR3 end lies 3 residues beyond the end of the read and is filled in from the germline J gene. This chain joins TRBV5-6 and TRBJ1-2; the match to TRBD1 covers 8 bases. The CDR3 spans 15 residues. Losses at the gene ends were 4 bases for V and 6 bases for J; bases not matched to a gene: 11. The germline gives CDR1 SGHDT, CDR2 YYEEEE. This CDR3 is CASSHSGQGAHGYTF. CDR3 bases read: TGTGCCAGCAGCCACTCGGGGCAGGGGGCTCATGGC.

Comment on this clone: With the read ending 3 residues before the CDR3 end, the germline J gene is used to fill in that end. V and J are TRBV12-3 or TRBV12-4 and TRBJ2-1; 9 nucleotides align to TRBD1. The CDR3 consists of 15 residues. V was clipped by 1 base and J by 5 bases; unmatched bases: 3. The DNA read from the CDR3 is TGTGCCAGCAGTTTAGGGACAGGGGCCCACAATGAG. Translated, it gives CASSLGTGAHNE. The entire CDR3 reads CASSLGTGAHNEQFF.

Turning to this clone: The read halts 3 residues ahead of the CDR3 end, with the missing end drawn from the germline J gene. V usage is TRBV18 and J usage is TRBJ2-2, with 8 positions matching TRBD1. CDR3 size: 16 residues. V lost 4 bases, J lost 3 bases, and 7 bases stayed unmatched. The germline V gene encodes CDR1 KGHSH and CDR2 LQKENI. The covered CDR3 bases are TGTGCCAGCTCACTTCGGACAGGGCCTGACACCGGGGAG. Translating it yields CASSLRTGPDTGE. Given in full, the CDR3 is CASSLRTGPDTGELFF.

Comment on this clone: The read terminates 3 residues before the CDR3 end, so the remaining end is supplied by the germline J gene. The V call is TRBV2, the J call TRBJ2-4; D unresolved. Trimming removed 6 bases at V and 2 bases at J, with 8 bases between. Germline assignment: CDR1 SNHLY and CDR2 FYNNEI. The CDR3 is 13 amino acids. The CDR3 reads CASRYFTKNIQYF. The part of the CDR3 DNA that was read is TGTGCCAGCAGGTATTTTACCAAAAACATT.

Frequency places this clone as medium-sized (0.01 to 0.1%). The CDR3 goes on 3 residues after the read ends, and that part is filled in from the germline J gene. The chain carries TRBV10-3 and TRBJ1-3; TRBD1 agrees at 9 bases. The length of the CDR3 is 15 residues. CDR1 is ENHRY and CDR2 is SYGVKD in the germline V gene. J was trimmed by 2 bases and V by 5 bases; bases with no gene match: 4. The CDR3 DNA, read in part, is TGTGCCATCAGTACAAGACAGGGGGCTGGAAACACC. Its translation: CAISTRQGAGNT. In full, the CDR3 reads CAISTRQGAGNTIYF.

With regard to this clone: Read data end 3 residues before the CDR3 end; the end is taken from the germline J gene. The rearrangement joins TRBV14 to TRBJ2-7, with TRBD2 matching over 9 bases. CDR3 length equals 15 residues. V dropped 3 bases and J dropped 3; count of bases not matched to a gene: 6. Germline V CDR1 and CDR2: SGHDN, FVKESK. CDR3 bases read: TGTGCCAGCAGCCAGGTAGCGGGAGTGGTCTACGAG. The encoded protein is CASSQVAGVVYE. The whole CDR3 region reads CASSQVAGVVYEQYF.